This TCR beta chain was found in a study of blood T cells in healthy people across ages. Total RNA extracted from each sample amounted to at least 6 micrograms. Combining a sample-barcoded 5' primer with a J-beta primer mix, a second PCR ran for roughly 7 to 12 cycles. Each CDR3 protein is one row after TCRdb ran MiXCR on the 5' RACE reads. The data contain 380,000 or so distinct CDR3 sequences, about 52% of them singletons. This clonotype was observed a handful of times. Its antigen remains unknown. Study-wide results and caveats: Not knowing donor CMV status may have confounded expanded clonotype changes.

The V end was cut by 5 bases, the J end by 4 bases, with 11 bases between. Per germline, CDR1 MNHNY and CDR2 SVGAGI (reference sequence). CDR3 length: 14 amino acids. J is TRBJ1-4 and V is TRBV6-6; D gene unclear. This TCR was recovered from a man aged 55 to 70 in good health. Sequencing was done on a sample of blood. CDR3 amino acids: CASSGGRHNEKLFF. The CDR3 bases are TGTGCCAGCAGTGGTGGACGGCATAATGAAAAACTGTTTTTT.